This T cell receptor (beta chain) was sequenced in a study of cytomegalovirus exposure and HLA in healthy donors. For the study at large: The same platform used for the roughly 600 first-cohort repertoires was also used for the roughly 130 validation repertoires, as a later analysis reported.

Method: immunoSEQ multiplex PCR; TCRdb's copy keeps in-frame clones and lacks some. The profile shows over 110,000 clones, more than 85% of them singletons. This CDR3 is built from 16 residues. Germline V gene data show CDR1 as SGHNT and CDR2 as YYREEE (reference sequence). Trimming removed 0 bases from V and 0 bases from J, with 10 bases in between. Concerning this clone: Its antigen is currently unknown.

Study findings and constraints: A subsequent analysis found that TCR clusters from the first cohort also tended to co-occur in the roughly 120 validation repertoires, with around 94% of cluster scores above 0. Rare TCR sequences dominated, though some public TCRs recurred in many donors. There were over 150 TCR beta chains listed as cytomegalovirus-associated.

The chain uses TRBV5-4 and TRBJ2-1; TRBD2 might be the D (5 bases). The source is a man aged 18 to 30 in good health and CMV-seropositive. Sequencing input: PBMCs. The CDR3 region has the DNA TGTGCCAGCAGCTTGGGGACTTACATCTCCTACAATGAGCAGTTCTTC. Protein product: CASSLGTYISYNEQFF.